The present T cell receptor beta chain was sequenced within a study of cytomegalovirus exposure and HLA in healthy donors. The primer mix had 60 Vbeta and 13 Jbeta primers. Sequencing used immunoSEQ multiplex PCR; TCRdb keeps in-frame clones, though not all of them. The sample carries approximately 160,000 clones, approximately 81% recorded once. Sequencing was performed on PBMCs. This sequence was found in a boy younger than 10 in good health and CMV-seronegative.

The CDR3 sequence: CASSQRGQGNQETQYF. As DNA, the CDR3 is TGTGCCAGCAGCCAACGTGGCCAGGGTAACCAAGAGACCCAGTACTTC. The chain has TRBV7-9 and TRBJ2-5, with D possibly being TRBD1 (5 bases). Germline values: CDR1 SEHNR, CDR2 FQNEAQ (reference sequence). The CDR3 is 16 residues long. V shed 5 bases and J shed 0 bases, with 16 bases lying between them.